These 31 T cell receptor beta chains share one sample of origin, sequenced in a study of radiation and T cells in renal cell carcinoma. Time point reported: baseline pretreatment blood. The treatment: 15 Gy SBRT to primary tumor, nephrectomy 4 weeks later. The protocol was immunoSEQ multiplex PCR, while the TCRdb copy is restricted to in-frame clones and leaves out a portion. The repertoire holds 130,000 or so clones, with around four fifths as singletons. Sequenced material: blood, taken from a patient whose treatment included radiotherapy and nephrectomy. These receptors were collected from a woman aged 45-65 years with renal cell carcinoma.

The gene calls are TRBV5-1 and TRBJ2-3, with 8 bases that match TRBD2. Germline loops: CDR1 SGHRS, CDR2 YFSETQ. Unmatched junction bases numbered 11, after V lost 4 bases and J lost 4 bases. The CDR3 covers 16 residues. CDR3 loop: CASSKGGSGEADTQYF. The CDR3, as DNA: TGCGCCAGCAGCAAAGGGGGTAGCGGGGAGGCAGATACGCAGTATTTT.

V and J are TRBV7-2 and TRBJ2-7, with TRBD1 matching 7 bases. This CDR3 spans 15 amino acids. Germline CDR1 is SGHTA and CDR2 is FQGNSA. Germline trimming cut 5 bases from V and 0 bases from J; bases unmatched to any gene: 7. The CDR3 spells CASSTGTVSSYEQYF. CDR3 sequence (DNA): TGTGCCAGCAGCACCGGGACAGTCAGCTCCTACGAGCAGTACTTC.

The chain joins TRBV7-2 to TRBJ2-4; the match to TRBD1 covers 8 bases. The germline CDR1 and CDR2 sequences are SGHTA and FQGNSA. The CDR3 is 14 residues long. With 2 bases clipped from V and 9 bases from J, the junction kept 6 bases outside the gene matches. The CDR3 here is CASSLNRGTFIQYF. DNA for the CDR3: TGTGCCAGCAGCTTAAACAGGGGGACATTCATTCAGTACTTC.

This sequence joins TRBV20-1 and TRBJ2-3, with D uncertain. V gave up 6 bases and J gave up 2 bases, with 6 bases separating them. In germline, CDR1 is DFQATT, CDR2 SNEGSKA (reference sequence). The CDR3 is 11 amino acids. CDR3 amino acids: CSASHTDTQYF. The CDR3 DNA reads TGCAGTGCATCACACACAGATACGCAGTATTTT.

The gene calls are TRBV9 and TRBJ1-4, with a weak D call TRBD1 (6 bases). The CDR3 loop spans 15 amino acids. Germline CDR1 reads SGDLS; CDR2 reads YYNGEE. Trimming stripped 0 bases from V and 8 bases from J, with 14 bases between. The CDR3 reads CASSVVVGGGEKLFF. CDR3 DNA: TGTGCCAGCAGCGTAGTGGTAGGGGGAGGCGAAAAACTGTTTTTT.

V gene TRBV5-1 combines with J gene TRBJ1-1, with TRBD1 matching over 7 bases. The CDR3 loop spans 15 amino acids. Germline lookup yields CDR1 SGHRS and CDR2 YFSETQ. V shed 3 bases, J shed 1 base, and the junction held 6 bases outside the gene matches. CDR3 sequence: CASSSRQGGNTEAFF. CDR3 sequence (DNA): TGCGCCAGCAGCTCCCGACAGGGCGGGAACACTGAAGCTTTCTTT.

The chain employs TRBV10-1 and TRBJ2-7; D is perhaps TRBD1 (6 bases). This CDR3 has 12 amino acids. The germline V gene encodes CDR1 WNHNN and CDR2 SYGVQD (reference sequence). Trimming stripped 6 bases from V and 3 bases from J, with 9 bases between. CDR3 protein: CASRGDNYEQYF. The CDR3 bases are TGCGCCAGCAGGGGGGACAACTACGAGCAGTACTTC.

The chain employs TRBV4-3 and TRBJ2-3; tentatively, D is TRBD2 (5 bases). The CDR3 consists of 13 residues. The V gene lost 4 bases and the J gene lost 6 bases, with 11 bases spanning the gap. Germline CDR1 is LGHNA and CDR2 is YSLEER. CDR3 in DNA: TGCGCCAGCAGCCCGGAAGCGGTGGATACGCAGTATTTT. Its protein is CASSPEAVDTQYF.

In this sample, this clone turned up once. The gene calls are TRBV10-1 and TRBJ2-2, with 9 bases that match TRBD2. Germline V gene data show CDR1 as WNHNN and CDR2 as SYGVQD (reference sequence). CDR3 size: 16 residues. V gave up 4 bases and J gave up 6 bases; unmatched junction bases: 9. CDR3 in amino acids: CASSGQASGVSGELFF. The CDR3 DNA is TGCGCCAGCAGTGGACAGGCTAGCGGGGTTTCCGGGGAGCTGTTTTTT.

V and J are TRBV30 and TRBJ2-5; the D gene is possibly TRBD2 (5 bases). Germline V gene sequence: CDR1 GTSNPN, CDR2 SVGIG (reference sequence). The CDR3 length is 13 residues. Trimming left V 2 bases short and J 2 bases short, with 9 bases between. The DNA of the CDR3 is TGTGCCTGGAGTCGGGGTTTACAAGAGACCCAGTACTTC. Translation: CAWSRGLQETQYF. Supplemented by reference TRBV30 and TRBJ2-5, the full variable domain reads SQTIHQWPATLVQPVGSPLSLECTVEGTSNPNLYWYRQAAGRGLQLLFYSVGIGQISSEVPQNLSASRPQDRQFILSSKKLLLSDSGFYLCAWSRGLQETQYFGPGTRLLVL.

CDR3 in amino acids: CAWRVGNNEQFF. In nucleotides, the CDR3 is TGTGCCTGGAGGGTAGGGAACAATGAGCAGTTCTTC. This rearrangement joins TRBV30 to TRBJ2-1; no definite D call. Per the germline V gene, CDR1 is GTSNPN and CDR2 is SVGIG (reference sequence). Trimming cost V 3 bases and J 5 bases, with 8 bases left between them. The CDR3 length is 12 residues.

The rearrangement uses TRBV5-1 and TRBJ2-7; D is unclear. V lost 0 bases and J 4 bases, leaving 11 bases between the germline ends. Per germline, CDR1 SGHRS and CDR2 YFSETQ. CDR3 length equals 14 residues. The CDR3 region is CASSLVVEPYEQYF. CDR3 DNA sequence: TGCGCCAGCAGCTTGGTAGTTGAGCCTTACGAGCAGTACTTC.

The gene calls are TRBV6-5 and TRBJ1-2, with TRBD1 matching 7 bases. This CDR3 spans 13 amino acids. The V gene end was trimmed by 3 bases and the J gene end by 7 bases; junction bases not matched to a gene: 5. Germline-derived CDR1 and CDR2 are MNHEY and SVGAGI. CDR3 sequence reads: CASSYDRDVGYTF. CDR3 bases: TGTGCCAGCAGTTATGACAGGGACGTTGGCTACACCTTC.

This clone was counted once. This chain connects TRBV7-6 to TRBJ2-3; possibly TRBD2 for D (5 bases). The germline CDR1 and CDR2 sequences are SGHVS and FNYEAQ. Trimming cost V 4 bases and J 4 bases, with 15 bases left between them. There are 15 residues in the CDR3. As DNA, the CDR3 is TGTGCCAGCAGCTCTCTCTCCCTGGGAGCAGATACGCAGTATTTT. Its protein product is CASSSLSLGADTQYF. Full variable domain (remainder filled in from reference TRBV7-6 and TRBJ2-3): GAGVSQSPRYKVTKRGQDVALRCDPISGHVSLYWYRQALGQGPEFLTYFNYEAQQDKSGLPNDRFSAERPEGSISTLTIQRTEQRDSAMYRCASSSLSLGADTQYFGPGTRLTVL.

The chain links TRBV7-9 to TRBJ1-6, with D possibly being TRBD1 (6 bases). Germline V gives CDR1 SEHNR, CDR2 FQNEAQ (reference sequence). The CDR3 consists of 16 residues. V shed 5 bases and J shed 3 bases, with 14 bases lying between them. The CDR3 protein is CASSNSGTLYNSPLHF. CDR3 bases: TGTGCCAGCAGCAACTCCGGGACACTCTATAATTCACCCCTCCACTTT.

The chain uses TRBV10-3 and TRBJ1-6, with 12 bases aligning to TRBD1. Germline CDR1 ENHRY, CDR2 SYGVKD. CDR3 length: 13 amino acids. Trimming removed 8 bases from V and 7 bases from J; junction bases left unmatched: 0. CDR3 sequence reads: CAIGTGGNSPLHF. Here the CDR3 DNA reads TGTGCCATCGGGACAGGGGGCAATTCACCCCTCCACTTT.

The chain uses TRBV18 and TRBJ1-4, with 9 bases aligning to TRBD1. The V gene's germline CDR1 is KGHSH and CDR2 LQKENI. Trimming cost V 6 bases and J 7 bases; bases outside gene matches: 9. This CDR3 is built from 15 residues. CDR3 DNA sequence: TGTGCCAGCTCGGAAGGACAGGGGAGTGGTGAAAAACTGTTTTTT. It encodes CASSEGQGSGEKLFF.

V is TRBV9 and J is TRBJ1-4; 7 nucleotides match TRBD1. Germline values: CDR1 SGDLS, CDR2 YYNGEE. The V and J ends lost 0 bases and 8 bases, in that order; junction bases with no gene match: 7. This CDR3 comprises 15 residues. CDR3 sequence (DNA): TGTGCCAGCAGCGTAGTGGCGACAGGGCGGGAAAAACTGTTTTTT. It translates to CASSVVATGREKLFF.

This clone was counted once. This chain links TRBV7-2 with TRBJ1-5; D remains unclear. The CDR3 is 17 residues long. V was clipped by 2 bases and J by 0 bases, with 14 bases between them. CDR1 is SGHTA and CDR2 is FQGNSA in the germline V gene. CDR3 protein: CASSLQHSSDSNQPQHF. CDR3 nucleotide sequence: TGTGCCAGCAGCTTACAACACTCAAGCGATAGCAATCAGCCCCAGCATTTT.

This CDR3 is CASSSYSGGRETQYF. CDR3 nucleotides: TGTGCCAGCAGCTCATATTCAGGGGGCCGCGAGACCCAGTACTTC. The rearrangement uses TRBV5-6 and TRBJ2-5, with TRBD1 matching 8 bases. V shed 3 bases and J 5 bases; nucleotides not matched to a gene: 9. CDR1 SGHDT and CDR2 YYEEEE come from the germline V gene. The CDR3 sequence is 15 residues long.

The V call is TRBV10-3, the J call TRBJ1-2, with D hard to call. This CDR3 has 13 amino acids. In germline, CDR1 is ENHRY, CDR2 SYGVKD. V was clipped by 7 bases and J by 4 bases, with 13 bases between them. CDR3 region: CAITGLAGYGYTF. The DNA of the CDR3 is TGTGCCATCACCGGCCTGGCGGGCTATGGCTACACCTTC.

The gene calls are TRBV5-1 and TRBJ1-4; TRBD1 might be the D (5 bases). Trimming took 4 bases from V and 4 from J, leaving 14 bases between them. In germline, CDR1 is SGHRS, CDR2 YFSETQ. This CDR3 is 15 amino acids long. The CDR3: CASSPAGEGNEKLFF. CDR3 DNA sequence: TGCGCCAGCAGCCCGGCGGGGGAGGGTAATGAAAAACTGTTTTTT.

CDR3 sequence reads: CATNSPSGGRGTQYF. The CDR3 bases are TGTGCCACCAACTCCCCGTCCGGGGGGCGCGGGACCCAGTACTTC. V and J are TRBV15 and TRBJ2-5; a weak D match, TRBD2 (7 bases). The V end was cut by 7 bases, the J end by 7 bases, with 22 bases between. The length of the CDR3 is 15 residues. CDR1 is LNHNV, CDR2 YYDKDF, per germline (reference sequence).

This clone was observed a few times. The V call is TRBV19, the J call TRBJ2-7; D ambiguous. The CDR3 totals 13 residues. The ends were cut back, 3 bases at V and 2 bases at J, with 8 bases in the middle. Germline CDR1 and CDR2: LNHDA and SQIVND (reference sequence). This chain's CDR3 is CASSIPGAYEQYF. The DNA of the CDR3 is TGTGCCAGTAGTATTCCCGGAGCCTACGAGCAGTACTTC.

The chain links TRBV21-1 to TRBJ2-5; TRBD1 was called by the table and not checked on the DNA. TRBV21-1 is recorded as a pseudogene. CDR3 length: 16 amino acids. Here the CDR3 reads CASSNYLTRTEETQYF. The CDR3 nucleotides read TGTGCCAGCAGCAATTATTTAACCCGGACAGAAGAGACCCAGTACTTC.

This chain links TRBV4-1 with TRBJ2-2; 7 bases map to TRBD1. V lost 6 bases and J lost 3; bases outside the gene matches: 4. The V gene's germline CDR1 is MGHRA and CDR2 YSYEKL. CDR3 length equals 14 residues. CDR3 sequence reads: CASSRDSYTGELFF. As DNA, the CDR3 is TGCGCCAGCAGTCGGGACAGCTACACCGGGGAGCTGTTTTTT.

In its sample, this clone was seen once. This chain joins TRBV18 and TRBJ1-4, with D possibly TRBD1 on 5 matching bases. CDR3 length equals 15 residues. Trimming stripped 1 base from V and 8 bases from J, with 14 bases between. In germline, CDR1 is KGHSH, CDR2 LQKENI. The CDR3 region has the DNA TGTGCCAGCTCACCACGGGAACAGTCAGGGGAAAAACTGTTTTTT. Its translation is CASSPREQSGEKLFF.

This rearrangement joins TRBV5-6 to TRBJ2-1, with D unclear. The germline V gene encodes CDR1 SGHDT and CDR2 YYEEEE. V dropped 4 bases and J dropped 2 bases, with 10 bases sitting between them. The CDR3 consists of 14 residues. The chain's CDR3 is CASSPQDTYNEQFF. The CDR3 DNA is TGTGCCAGCAGCCCCCAAGATACCTACAATGAGCAGTTCTTC.

The chain combines TRBV4-3 with TRBJ2-3; a possible D gene is TRBD2 (5 bases). The CDR3 is 16 amino acids. Germline V gene data show CDR1 as LGHNA and CDR2 as YSLEER. With 1 base removed from V and 0 bases from J, the gap between germline ends came to 11 bases. The CDR3 nucleotides read TGCGCCAGCAGCCAAGCACGGGGAACTAGCACAGATACGCAGTATTTT. Translating it yields CASSQARGTSTDTQYF.

J is TRBJ1-5 and V is TRBV30; TRBD1 aligns across 7 bases. Germline V lookup: CDR1 GTSNPN, CDR2 SVGIG (reference sequence). J lost 0 bases, V lost 3 bases, and 8 bases had no gene match. The CDR3 totals 16 residues. DNA for the CDR3: TGTGCCTGGAGCGAAAAGGCAGGGGGTAGCAATCAGCCCCAGCATTTT. Protein: CAWSEKAGGSNQPQHF. Supplemented by reference TRBV30 and TRBJ1-5, the full variable domain reads SQTIHQWPATLVQPVGSPLSLECTVEGTSNPNLYWYRQAAGRGLQLLFYSVGIGQISSEVPQNLSASRPQDRQFILSSKKLLLSDSGFYLCAWSEKAGGSNQPQHFGDGTRLSIL.

The rearrangement joins TRBV6-5 to TRBJ2-7, with D possibly matching TRBD1 (5 bases). Germline CDR1 MNHEY, CDR2 SVGAGI. Deletions cut 6 bases from V and 6 bases from J, with 9 bases between. The CDR3 spans 11 residues. DNA for the CDR3: TGTGCCAGCAGAAGACAGTCCGAGCAGTACTTC. This codes for CASRRQSEQYF.